This T cell receptor (beta chain) emerged from a study of PD-1 blockade in classical Hodgkin lymphoma. V was trimmed by 5 bases and J by 3 bases, leaving 19 bases between them. The CDR3 has 16 residues. Per germline, CDR1 SGHAT and CDR2 FQNNGV. Time point noted: newly diagnosed, previously untreated cHL patient sample. Untreated, newly diagnosed classical Hodgkin lymphoma PBMCs served for comparison. Measured with immunoSEQ multiplex PCR; TCRdb has only the in-frame clones, and not every one. The sample records about 46,000 clones, approximately 91% being singletons. Study-level results: Healthy donors reportedly exceeded newly diagnosed patients in baseline TCR diversity. Repertoire differences lack defined causes, possibly disease activity or prior therapy.

Remarks on this clone: Its antigen is unknown.

The genes are TRBV11-2 and TRBJ1-1; maybe TRBD1 (5 bases). Sequenced material: peripheral blood mononuclear cells (PBMCs). The clonotype comes from a human donor with classical Hodgkin lymphoma. CDR3 residues: CASSPRAPESYTEAFF. CDR3 DNA: TGTGCCAGCAGCCCCAGGGCCCCGGAGTCGTACACTGAAGCTTTCTTT.